One and the same sample provided the 15 T cell receptor beta chains below, sequenced in a study of T cells in localized non-small cell lung cancer. Produced via immunoSEQ multiplex PCR; TCRdb's table is partial and in-frame only. The profile covers over 25,000 clones, with over 75% appearing a single time and about 16% taken by the ten largest. The starting material was peripheral blood, obtained before any cancer treatment. All receptors come from a male donor older than 55 with stage III squamous cell lung carcinoma.

The chain has TRBV21-1 and TRBJ2-1. TRBV21-1 is termed a pseudogene. The CDR3 loop spans 16 amino acids. As DNA, the CDR3 is TGTGCCAGCAGCAAAGCGCGCCGGGGGCTTGGTAATGAGCAGTTCTTC. Translated, it gives CASSKARRGLGNEQFF.

This clone appeared a single time. CDR3 loop: CASSPTGGGEQYF. The CDR3 DNA reads as TGTGCCAGTAGCCCAACAGGGGGGGGCGAGCAGTACTTC. The chain uses TRBV19 and TRBJ2-7; weak D call: TRBD1 (8 bases). The V gene's germline CDR1 is LNHDA and CDR2 SQIVND (reference sequence). Trimming removed 6 bases from V and 6 bases from J, with 15 bases in between. This CDR3 is 13 amino acids long.

This chain connects TRBV4-1 to TRBJ2-3; TRBD1 is a possible D gene (6 bases). The CDR3 is 16 residues long. Trimming took off 5 bases at V and 1 base at J, with 16 bases between the two ends. Germline values: CDR1 MGHRA, CDR2 YSYEKL. The CDR3 loop is CASSSKTGRRTDTQYF. The CDR3 DNA reads as TGCGCCAGCAGCTCCAAGACAGGCCGACGCACAGATACGCAGTATTTT.

The DNA for the CDR3 is TGTGCCAGCACCGCGGCTGCCAGTCACTATGGCTACACCTTC. Its protein product is CASTAAASHYGYTF. The chain links TRBV6-5 to TRBJ1-2; D gene unclear. The CDR3 runs 14 residues. The V end lost 7 bases, the J end lost 3 bases, and 15 bases lay between the germline ends. The V gene's germline CDR1 is MNHEY and CDR2 SVGAGI.

V is TRBV5-5 and J is TRBJ1-3; a weak D match, TRBD1 (5 bases). The V gene lost 4 bases and the J gene lost 0 bases, with 20 bases spanning the gap. There are 18 residues in the CDR3. The V gene's germline CDR1 is SGHKS and CDR2 YYEKEE (reference sequence). The CDR3 here is CASSHRGVRPRSGNTIYF. The CDR3 DNA reads as TGTGCCAGCAGCCATCGAGGGGTGAGACCCCGCTCTGGAAACACCATATATTTT. Complete variable domain (other parts from reference TRBV5-5 and TRBJ1-3): DAGVTQSPTHLIKTRGQQVTLRCSPISGHKSVSWYQQVLGQGPQFIFQYYEKEERGRGNFPDRFSARQFPNYSSELNVNALLLGDSALYLCASSHRGVRPRSGNTIYFGEGSWLTVV.

The chain joins TRBV4-3 to TRBJ2-1; 10 positions match TRBD2. The V and J ends lost 1 base and 7 bases, in that order; junction bases with no gene match: 4. The CDR3 runs to 15 residues. CDR1 LGHNA and CDR2 YSLEER come from the germline V gene. The DNA for the CDR3 is TGCGCCAGCAGCCAAGTACTAGCGGGGAATAATGAGCAGTTCTTC. Its translation: CASSQVLAGNNEQFF.

This clone is a singleton in its sample. This sequence joins TRBV7-8 and TRBJ1-2, with 8 bases identical to TRBD1. With 3 bases clipped from V and 5 bases from J, the junction kept 2 bases outside the gene matches. CDR1 is SGHVS, CDR2 FQNEAQ, per germline. The CDR3 consists of 13 residues. For the CDR3, the DNA is TGTGCCAGCAGCTTTACAGGGGGGTATGGCTACACCTTC. As protein: CASSFTGGYGYTF.

This clone is a singleton in its sample. The chain is built from TRBV19 and TRBJ1-1; no clear D gene. The CDR3 runs 12 residues. V was shortened by 7 bases and J by 5 bases, with 11 bases between the two germline ends. The germline V gene has CDR1 LNHDA and CDR2 SQIVND (reference sequence). As DNA, the CDR3 is TGTGCCAGTACTAAGGAGGGTACTGAAGCTTTCTTT. The encoded protein is CASTKEGTEAFF. The full variable domain, in which reference TRBV19 and TRBJ1-1 provide the parts outside the CDR3, is DGGITQSPKYLFRKEGQNVTLSCEQNLNHDAMYWYRQDPGQGLRLIYYSQIVNDFQKGDIAEGYSVSREKKESFPLTVTSAQKNPTAFYLCASTKEGTEAFFGQGTRLTVV.

V gene TRBV5-4 combines with J gene TRBJ1-4, with 8 bases matching TRBD1. CDR3 length: 15 amino acids. CDR1 is SGHNT, CDR2 YYREEE, per germline (reference sequence). V lost 4 bases and J lost 8; bases outside the gene matches: 10. Written as DNA, the CDR3 is TGTGCCAGCAGCCCCGGACAGGGAATCGAGGAAAAACTGTTTTTT. Its protein is CASSPGQGIEEKLFF.

This chain links TRBV10-3 with TRBJ1-1; the D is unclear. The CDR3 loop spans 13 amino acids. CDR1 ENHRY and CDR2 SYGVKD come from the germline V gene. V was clipped by 3 bases and J by 4 bases, with 9 bases between them. CDR3 sequence: CAISEWGSTEAFF. The CDR3 DNA sequence: TGTGCCATCAGTGAATGGGGTAGCACTGAAGCTTTCTTT.

The chain has TRBV28 and TRBJ2-3; the match to TRBD1 covers 9 bases. Germline lookup yields CDR1 MDHEN and CDR2 SYDVKM. The CDR3 runs to 15 residues. After removal of 1 base from V and 5 bases from J, the junction contained 4 bases not matched to a gene. The CDR3 DNA is TGTGCCAGCAGTTTATCCGGACAGGGGTTAGATACGCAGTATTTT. Its translation is CASSLSGQGLDTQYF.

V usage is TRBV29-1 and J usage is TRBJ2-1; TRBD1 aligns across 11 bases. This CDR3 spans 15 amino acids. Germline V lookup: CDR1 SQVTM, CDR2 ANQGSEA. The V gene end was trimmed by 2 bases and the J gene end by 9 bases; junction bases not matched to a gene: 9. The CDR3: CSVERDPGQGGEQFF. For the CDR3, the DNA is TGCAGCGTTGAACGAGACCCGGGACAGGGGGGTGAGCAGTTCTTC.

The rearrangement links TRBV28 to TRBJ2-7; TRBD2 matches 10 bases. This CDR3 region has 15 residues. Germline values: CDR1 MDHEN, CDR2 SYDVKM. V trimming: 1 base; J trimming: 6 bases; junction bases outside the gene matches: 6. The DNA of the CDR3 is TGTGCCAGCAGTTTATTGGCTAGCGGGAGTCTCGAGCAGTACTTC. Its translation is CASSLLASGSLEQYF.

This chain joins TRBV7-8 and TRBJ1-2; tentatively, D is TRBD1 (5 bases). CDR1 is SGHVS, CDR2 FQNEAQ, per germline. The CDR3 runs 17 residues. V was cut by 2 bases and J by 3 bases, with 19 bases left in between. The CDR3 spells CASSLNLPVTADYGYTF. CDR3 coding DNA: TGTGCCAGCAGCTTAAACCTTCCAGTGACAGCAGACTATGGCTACACCTTC.

The chain employs TRBV14 and TRBJ2-5; the D is unclear. CDR1 and CDR2 (germline): SGHDN, FVKESK. CDR3 length: 12 amino acids. Trimming shortened V by 1 base and J by 4 bases, and 4 bases separated the two germline ends. The CDR3: CASSQAGETQYF. CDR3 nucleotides: TGTGCCAGCAGCCAAGCAGGAGAGACCCAGTACTTC.